This T cell receptor (beta chain) was recorded in a study of cytomegalovirus exposure and HLA in healthy donors. Points from the study as a whole: TRBV6-2, TRBV6-3 and some other V segments were excluded as indistinguishable. A later analysis found most CMV-associated TCR beta chains apparently HLA-restricted.

In regard to this clone: As yet, its antigen is unknown.

The CDR3 runs to 13 residues. Unmatched junction bases numbered 2, after V lost 5 bases and J lost 5 bases. Germline CDR1 MGHRA, CDR2 YSYEKL. The PCR ran on 60 Vbeta and 13 Jbeta primers. As originally analysed: There were tens of millions of unique TCR beta chains by a later count, and about 12 million of them were shared. Some clones are missing from TCRdb's copy, which holds only in-frame ones; the method was immunoSEQ multiplex PCR. For V, J and clone size, that table is used; D and trimming come from the DNA. Altogether some 120,000 clones are present, over 60% being singletons, with the ten largest covering approximately 2.5%.

The sample taken for sequencing was PBMCs. This receptor was obtained from a female donor in good health and CMV-seronegative. The chain recombines TRBV4-1 with TRBJ1-2; 10 bases line up with TRBD1. The CDR3 spells CASSWDRGYGYTF. The DNA of the CDR3 is TGCGCCAGCAGCTGGGACAGGGGATATGGCTACACCTTC.